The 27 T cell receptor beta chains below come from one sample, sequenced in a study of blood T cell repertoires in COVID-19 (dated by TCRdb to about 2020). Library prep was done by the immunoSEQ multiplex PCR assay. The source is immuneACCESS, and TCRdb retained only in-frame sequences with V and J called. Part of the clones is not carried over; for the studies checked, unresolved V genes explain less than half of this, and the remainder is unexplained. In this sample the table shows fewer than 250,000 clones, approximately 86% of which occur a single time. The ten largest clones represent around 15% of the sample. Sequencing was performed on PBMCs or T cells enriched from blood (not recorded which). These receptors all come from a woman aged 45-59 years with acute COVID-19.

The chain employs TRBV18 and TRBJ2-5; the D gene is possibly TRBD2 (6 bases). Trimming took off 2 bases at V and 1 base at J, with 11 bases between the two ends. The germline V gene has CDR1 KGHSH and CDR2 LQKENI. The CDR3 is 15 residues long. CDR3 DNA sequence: TGTGCCAGCTCACCATTCCCGACTAGCCAAGAGACCCAGTACTTC. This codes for CASSPFPTSQETQYF.

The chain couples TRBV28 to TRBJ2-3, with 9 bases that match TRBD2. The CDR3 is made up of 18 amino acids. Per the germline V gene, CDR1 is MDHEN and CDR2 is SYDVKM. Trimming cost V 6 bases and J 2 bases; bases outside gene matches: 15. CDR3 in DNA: TGTGCCAGCAGCCTCGTGAGAGCGGGAGGCCGCGACACAGATACGCAGTATTTT. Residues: CASSLVRAGGRDTDTQYF.

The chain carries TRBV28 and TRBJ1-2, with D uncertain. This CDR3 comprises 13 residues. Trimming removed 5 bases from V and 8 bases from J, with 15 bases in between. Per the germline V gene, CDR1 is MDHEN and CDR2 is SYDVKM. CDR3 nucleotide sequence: TGTGCCAGCAGTCCCAGACGGTTCGGGGGCTACACCTTC. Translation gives CASSPRRFGGYTF.

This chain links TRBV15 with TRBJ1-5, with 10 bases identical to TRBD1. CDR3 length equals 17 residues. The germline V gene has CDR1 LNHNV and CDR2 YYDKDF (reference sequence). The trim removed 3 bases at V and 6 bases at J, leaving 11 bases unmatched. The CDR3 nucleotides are TGTGCCACCAGCAGGGCTCACCCGACAGGGGGCCTTCAGCCCCAGCATTTT. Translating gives CATSRAHPTGGLQPQHF. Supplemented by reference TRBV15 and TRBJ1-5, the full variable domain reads DAMVIQNPRYQVTQFGKPVTLSCSQTLNHNVMYWYQQKSSQAPKLLFHYYDKDFNNEADTPDNFQSRRPNTSFCFLDIRSPGLGDTAMYLCATSRAHPTGGLQPQHFGDGTRLSIL.

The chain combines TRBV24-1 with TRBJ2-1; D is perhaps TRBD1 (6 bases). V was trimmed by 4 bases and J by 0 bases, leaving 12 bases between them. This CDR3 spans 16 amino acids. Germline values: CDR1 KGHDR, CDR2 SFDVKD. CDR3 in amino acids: CATSDPYRVSYNEQFF. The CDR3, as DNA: TGTGCCACCAGTGACCCCTACAGGGTCTCCTACAATGAGCAGTTCTTC.

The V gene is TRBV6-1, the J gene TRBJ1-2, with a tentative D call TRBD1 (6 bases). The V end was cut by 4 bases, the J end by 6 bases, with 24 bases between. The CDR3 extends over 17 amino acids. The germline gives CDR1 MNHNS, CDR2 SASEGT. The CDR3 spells CASSVGWGLTRANGYTF. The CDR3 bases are TGTGCCAGCAGTGTAGGATGGGGGCTGACCAGGGCTAATGGCTACACCTTC.

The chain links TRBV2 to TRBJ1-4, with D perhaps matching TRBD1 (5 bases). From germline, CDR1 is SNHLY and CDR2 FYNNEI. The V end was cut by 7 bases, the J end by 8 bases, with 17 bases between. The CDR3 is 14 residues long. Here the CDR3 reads CASTIYGAEEKLFF. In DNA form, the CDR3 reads TGTGCCAGCACCATTTATGGGGCCGAAGAAAAACTGTTTTTT.

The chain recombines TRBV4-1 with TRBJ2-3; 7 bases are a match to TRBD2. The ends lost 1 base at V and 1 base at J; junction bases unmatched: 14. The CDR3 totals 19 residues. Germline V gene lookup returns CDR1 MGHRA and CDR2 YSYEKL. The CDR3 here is CASSQAGFSGLEGTDTQYF. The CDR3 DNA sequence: TGCGCCAGCAGCCAAGCGGGTTTTTCTGGACTAGAAGGCACAGATACGCAGTATTTT.

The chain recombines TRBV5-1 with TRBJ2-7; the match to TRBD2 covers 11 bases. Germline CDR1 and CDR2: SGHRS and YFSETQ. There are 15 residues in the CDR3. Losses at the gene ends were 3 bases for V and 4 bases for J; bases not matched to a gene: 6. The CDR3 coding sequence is TGCGCCAGCAGCTCCGTAGCGGGAGGGCCATACGAGCAGTACTTC. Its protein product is CASSSVAGGPYEQYF.

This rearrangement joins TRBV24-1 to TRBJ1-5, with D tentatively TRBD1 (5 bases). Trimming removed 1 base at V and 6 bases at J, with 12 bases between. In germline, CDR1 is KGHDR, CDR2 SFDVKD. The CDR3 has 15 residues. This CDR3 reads CATSDFAGEGQPQHF. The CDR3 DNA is TGTGCCACCAGTGATTTTGCGGGGGAGGGTCAGCCCCAGCATTTT.

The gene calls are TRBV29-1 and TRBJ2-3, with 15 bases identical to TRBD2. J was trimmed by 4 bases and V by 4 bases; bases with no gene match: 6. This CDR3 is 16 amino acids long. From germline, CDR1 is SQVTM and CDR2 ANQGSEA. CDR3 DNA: TGCAGCGTTGCCCTAGGACTAGCGGGAGGGCCAGATACGCAGTATTTT. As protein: CSVALGLAGGPDTQYF.

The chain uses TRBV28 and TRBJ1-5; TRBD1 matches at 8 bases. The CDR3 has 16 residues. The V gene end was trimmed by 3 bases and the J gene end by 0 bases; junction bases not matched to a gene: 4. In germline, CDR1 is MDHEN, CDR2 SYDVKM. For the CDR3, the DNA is TGTGCCAGCAGTTTCTCCGGGACAGGTAGCAATCAGCCCCAGCATTTT. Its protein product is CASSFSGTGSNQPQHF.

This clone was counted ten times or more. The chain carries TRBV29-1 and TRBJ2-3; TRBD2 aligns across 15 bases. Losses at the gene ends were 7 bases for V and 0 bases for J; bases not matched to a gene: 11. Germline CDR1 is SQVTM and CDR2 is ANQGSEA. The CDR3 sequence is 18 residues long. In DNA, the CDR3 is TGCAGCGGCCGGACTAGCGGGAGGGCCGGGTCTAGCACAGATACGCAGTATTTT. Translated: CSGRTSGRAGSSTDTQYF.

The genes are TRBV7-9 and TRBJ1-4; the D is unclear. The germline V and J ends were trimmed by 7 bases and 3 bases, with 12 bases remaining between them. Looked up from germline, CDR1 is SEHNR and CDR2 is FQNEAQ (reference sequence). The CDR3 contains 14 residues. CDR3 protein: CASTPEAANEKLFF. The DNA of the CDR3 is TGTGCCAGCACCCCCGAGGCGGCTAATGAAAAACTGTTTTTT.

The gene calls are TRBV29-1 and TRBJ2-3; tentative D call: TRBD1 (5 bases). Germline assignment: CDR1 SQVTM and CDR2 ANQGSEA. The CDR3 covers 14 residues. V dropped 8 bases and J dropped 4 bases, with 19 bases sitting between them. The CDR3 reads CSRSMWQGADTQYF. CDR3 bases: TGCAGCCGATCGATGTGGCAGGGCGCAGATACGCAGTATTTT.

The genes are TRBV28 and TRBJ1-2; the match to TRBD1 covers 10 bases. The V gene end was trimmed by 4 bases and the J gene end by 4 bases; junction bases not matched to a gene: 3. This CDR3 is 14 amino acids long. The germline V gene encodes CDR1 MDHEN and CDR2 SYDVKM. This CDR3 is CASSSTGGRYGYTF. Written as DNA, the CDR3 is TGTGCCAGCAGTTCGACAGGGGGCCGCTATGGCTACACCTTC.

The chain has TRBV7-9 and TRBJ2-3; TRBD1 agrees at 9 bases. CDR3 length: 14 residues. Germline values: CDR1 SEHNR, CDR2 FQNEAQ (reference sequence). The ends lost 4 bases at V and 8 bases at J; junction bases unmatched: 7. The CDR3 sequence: CASSYPGQGATQYF. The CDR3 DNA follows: TGTGCCAGCAGCTACCCGGGACAGGGTGCTACGCAGTATTTT.

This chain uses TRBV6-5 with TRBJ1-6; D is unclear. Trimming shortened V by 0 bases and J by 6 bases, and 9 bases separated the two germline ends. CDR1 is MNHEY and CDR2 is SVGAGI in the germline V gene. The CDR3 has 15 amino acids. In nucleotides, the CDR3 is TGTGCCAGCAGTTACTCATGGAGTGGTAATTCACCCCTCCACTTT. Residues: CASSYSWSGNSPLHF.

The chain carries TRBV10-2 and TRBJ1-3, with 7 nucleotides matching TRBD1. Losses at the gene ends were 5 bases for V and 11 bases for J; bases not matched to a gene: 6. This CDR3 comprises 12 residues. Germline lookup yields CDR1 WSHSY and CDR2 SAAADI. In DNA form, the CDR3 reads TGCGCCAGCAGTAAGGAGACAGGGTCCATATATTTT. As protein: CASSKETGSIYF.

The CDR3 DNA follows: TGTGCCGGAGGACAGGGACCAACCTACGAGCAGTACTTC. Its protein is CAGGQGPTYEQYF. V usage is TRBV10-3 and J usage is TRBJ2-7; 8 bases map to TRBD1. Germline V CDR1 and CDR2: ENHRY, SYGVKD. With 11 bases clipped from V and 2 bases from J, the junction kept 8 bases outside the gene matches. The length of the CDR3 is 13 residues.

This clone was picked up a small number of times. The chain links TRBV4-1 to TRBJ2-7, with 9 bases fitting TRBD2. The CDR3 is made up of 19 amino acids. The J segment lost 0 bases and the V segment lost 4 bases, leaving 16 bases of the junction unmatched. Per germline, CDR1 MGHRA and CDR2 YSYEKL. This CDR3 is CASSRSRLTSGSSSYEQYF. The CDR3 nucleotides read TGCGCCAGCAGCCGATCTCGACTGACTAGCGGTTCTTCCTCCTACGAGCAGTACTTC.

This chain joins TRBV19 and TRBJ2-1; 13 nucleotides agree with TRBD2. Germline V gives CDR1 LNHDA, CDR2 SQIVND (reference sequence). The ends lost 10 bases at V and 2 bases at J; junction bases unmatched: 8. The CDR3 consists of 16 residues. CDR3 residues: CATRLAGGRTYNEQFF. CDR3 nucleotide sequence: TGTGCCACCAGACTAGCGGGAGGTCGAACCTACAATGAGCAGTTCTTC.

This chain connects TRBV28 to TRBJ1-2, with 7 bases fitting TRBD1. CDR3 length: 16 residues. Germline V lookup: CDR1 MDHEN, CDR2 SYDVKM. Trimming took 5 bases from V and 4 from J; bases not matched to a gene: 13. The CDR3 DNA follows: TGTGCCAGCAGTGGCGGAGACAGGGTCGGTTTCTATGGCTACACCTTC. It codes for CASSGGDRVGFYGYTF.

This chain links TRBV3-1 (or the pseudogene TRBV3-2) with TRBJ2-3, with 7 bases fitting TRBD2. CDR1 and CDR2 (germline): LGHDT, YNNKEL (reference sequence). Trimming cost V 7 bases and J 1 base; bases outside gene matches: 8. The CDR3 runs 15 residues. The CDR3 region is CASTRRLAGTDTQYF. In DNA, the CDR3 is TGTGCCAGCACCCGCCGGCTAGCGGGCACAGATACGCAGTATTTT.

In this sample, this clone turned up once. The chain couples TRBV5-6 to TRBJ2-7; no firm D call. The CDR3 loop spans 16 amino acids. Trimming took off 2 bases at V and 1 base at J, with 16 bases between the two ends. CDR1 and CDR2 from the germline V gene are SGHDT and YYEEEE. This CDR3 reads CASSFYTLTKSYEQYF. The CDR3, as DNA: TGTGCCAGCAGCTTCTATACGCTGACAAAATCCTACGAGCAGTACTTC.

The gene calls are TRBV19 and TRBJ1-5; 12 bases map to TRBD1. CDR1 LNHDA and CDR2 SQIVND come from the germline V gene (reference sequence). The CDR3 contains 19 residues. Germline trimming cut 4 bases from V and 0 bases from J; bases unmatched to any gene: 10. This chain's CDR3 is CASSRWGQGARYSNQPQHF. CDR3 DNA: TGTGCCAGTAGTAGATGGGGACAGGGGGCGCGGTATAGCAATCAGCCCCAGCATTTT. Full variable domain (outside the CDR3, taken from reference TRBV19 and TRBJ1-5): DGGITQSPKYLFRKEGQNVTLSCEQNLNHDAMYWYRQDPGQGLRLIYYSQIVNDFQKGDIAEGYSVSREKKESFPLTVTSAQKNPTAFYLCASSRWGQGARYSNQPQHFGDGTRLSIL.

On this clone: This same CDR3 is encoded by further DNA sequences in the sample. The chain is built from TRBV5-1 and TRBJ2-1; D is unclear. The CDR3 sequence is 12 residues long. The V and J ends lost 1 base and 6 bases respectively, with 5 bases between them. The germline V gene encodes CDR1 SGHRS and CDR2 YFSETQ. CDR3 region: CASSLSGNEQFF. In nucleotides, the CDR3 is TGCGCCAGCAGCTTGTCGGGCAATGAGCAGTTCTTC.